This T cell receptor beta chain was recorded in a study of cytomegalovirus exposure and HLA in healthy donors. Background on the study: Among 150 million to 200 million T cells, an earlier analysis found 117 million unique TCR beta sequences.

The CDR3 length is 12 residues. V was trimmed by 4 bases and J by 1 base, leaving 2 bases between them. From germline, CDR1 is SGHNT and CDR2 YYREEE (reference sequence). Vbeta (60) and Jbeta (13) primers were used in the PCR. Using immunoSEQ multiplex PCR, the repertoire was profiled, and TCRdb retains in-frame clones only, with some absent. The table includes 130,000 to 150,000 clones, 75% to 80% detected once. This clone was seen only a few times. The genes are TRBV5-4 and TRBJ2-2; D remains unclear. The sequencing input was PBMCs. The sequence was obtained from a woman aged 18-30 years in good health and CMV-seropositive. DNA for the CDR3: TGTGCCAGCAGCCTGAACACCGGGGAGCTGTTTTTT. Translation: CASSLNTGELFF.